The rows below give T cell receptor beta chains drawn from one sample of a study of cytomegalovirus exposure and HLA in healthy donors. The table came from immunoSEQ multiplex PCR; TCRdb's copy has only in-frame clones and leaves some out. This table holds about 360,000 clones, approximately 90% found once. What was sequenced was PBMCs. The receptors come from a woman aged 18-35 years in good health and CMV-seronegative. Both conserved end residues are part of each CDR3. A D gene is named only where the DNA matches it firmly. The size entry is marked missing in some rows and otherwise reads once, few, many or a size class.

TRBV19	NA	TRBJ1-5	NA	TGTGCCAGTAATCGGGACACGGGTCAGCCCCAGCATTTT	CASNRDTGQPQHF
TRBV28	TRBD1	TRBJ2-7	NA	TGTGCCAGCAGTGTAGTAGGACAGGGAGGAGGCGAGCAGTACTTC	CASSVVGQGGGEQYF
TRBV6-5	NA	TRBJ2-1	NA	TGTGCCAGCAGTTACAGAGGGCCCAACAACAATGAGCAGTTCTTC	CASSYRGPNNNEQFF
TRBV5-4	TRBD1	TRBJ1-2	once	TGTGCCAGCACCCGACAGGGGGATTCTTTCGGCTACACCTTC	CASTRQGDSFGYTF
TRBV28	NA	TRBJ1-1	once	TGTGCCGGAAGATCAGGGGAGAGCGACACTGAAGCTTTCTTT	CAGRSGESDTEAFF
TRBV29-1	TRBD1	TRBJ1-1	NA	TGCAGCGTCCGGACGACAGGGAAAACTGAAGCTTTCTTT	CSVRTTGKTEAFF
TRBV28	NA	TRBJ2-1	NA	TGTGCCAGCAGTTTTTTGGGGAGTTCGGATGAGCAGTTCTTC	CASSFLGSSDEQFF
TRBV29-1	TRBD2	TRBJ2-1	NA	TGCAGCGTTGACCTAGCGGGGGGGCTCTACTACAATGAGCAGTTCTTC	CSVDLAGGLYYNEQFF
TRBV2	TRBD1	TRBJ2-2	NA	TGTGCCAGCAGTGAGGGAGTGGGACAGGGAGCCGGGGAGCTGTTTTTT	CASSEGVGQGAGELFF
TRBV5-1	TRBD2	TRBJ2-1	NA	TGCGCCAGCAGCCCCTCGGGCGGGGGTCCCTCATTCAATGAGCAGTTCTTC	CASSPSGGGPSFNEQFF
TRBV6-1	TRBD2	TRBJ2-7	NA	TGTGCCAGCAGTGTCCCCGGGAGGGTGGCGGAGGAGCAGTACTTC	CASSVPGRVAEEQYF
TRBV11-1	TRBD2	TRBJ2-5	NA	TGTGCCAGCAGCAGGACTAGCGGGAGGAGGGAAGAGACCCAGTACTTC	CASSRTSGRREETQYF
TRBV4-1	TRBD1	TRBJ2-7	NA	TGCGCCAGCAGCCAAGGGCCCCCAACAGGGGTTCACTACGAGCAGTACTTC	CASSQGPPTGVHYEQYF
TRBV30	TRBD2	TRBJ2-5	NA	TGTGCCTGGAGTGTCCCCCGCGCGGGGGGATTGTACCAAGAGACCCAGTACTTC	CAWSVPRAGGLYQETQYF
TRBV5-1	TRBD1	TRBJ1-5	NA	TGCGCCAGCAGCCCCGGGACAGGGGTTAATCAGCCCCAGCATTTT	CASSPGTGVNQPQHF
TRBV2	NA	TRBJ2-6	NA	TGTGCCAGCAGGGGCAGGGGATCTGGGGCCAACGTCCTGACTTTC	CASRGRGSGANVLTF
TRBV6-1	NA	TRBJ2-3	NA	TGTGCCAGCAGGACAGCCCACGGCACAGATACGCAGTATTTT	CASRTAHGTDTQYF
TRBV11-2	NA	TRBJ1-1	NA	TGTGCCAGCAGCTTAAGCCCGACAGGGAACACTGAAGCTTTCTTT	CASSLSPTGNTEAFF
TRBV29-1	NA	TRBJ2-2	NA	TGCAGCGTTGAACGCACCGGGGAGCTGTTTTTT	CSVERTGELFF
TRBV30	NA	TRBJ1-3	NA	TGTGCCTGGAGTGAGCACAGTGTTCCCTCTGGAAACACCATATATTTT	CAWSEHSVPSGNTIYF
TRBV2	TRBD1	TRBJ1-5	NA	TGTGCCAGCAGGTCCTTCACAGGGGTCAATCAGCCCCAGCATTTT	CASRSFTGVNQPQHF
TRBV30	NA	TRBJ1-5	NA	TGTGCCTGGACGCGGGGGAGCAATCAGCCCCAGCATTTT	CAWTRGSNQPQHF
TRBV5-1	TRBD1	TRBJ1-6	NA	TGCGCCAGCAGCTTGGGACAGGGGCGGTCACCCCTCCACTTT	CASSLGQGRSPLHF